This TCR beta chain was retrieved from a study of cytomegalovirus exposure and HLA in healthy donors. Study-level information: Earlier, 100 million or so unique TCR beta sequences were recovered from 170 million or so T cells by an analysis.

Findings and caveats of the study: In a later analysis, a genetic analysis reported fewer productive-TCR N-insertions in an Asian-associated ancestry cluster than the cohort average. As a later analysis revealed, most CMV-associated TCR beta chains appeared HLA-restricted.

Concerning this clone: Its specificity is not known.

The study ran its PCR with 60 Vbeta and 13 Jbeta primers. Authors' data handling: A later analysis counted 65 million to 90 million unique TCR beta chains, some 11 million shared. Clones were sequenced by immunoSEQ multiplex PCR, and TCRdb holds only the in-frame ones, with some missing. That table is the source of V, J and clone size, and D and trimming were worked out from the DNA. The table records around 100,000 clones, roughly three quarters of them present only once. This CDR3 has 17 residues. V lost 0 bases, J lost 4 bases, and 7 bases stayed unmatched. The V gene's germline CDR1 is SGHRS and CDR2 YFSETQ.

The chain recombines TRBV5-1 with TRBJ2-3, with 11 bases that match TRBD2. The receptor was isolated from a female donor in good health and CMV-seropositive. The sequencing sample was made of PBMCs. The chain's CDR3 is CASSLAVAGGGADTQYF. The CDR3 DNA reads TGCGCCAGCAGCTTGGCGGTAGCGGGAGGGGGGGCAGATACGCAGTATTTT.